A single T cell receptor beta chain is shown here with its context. Its antigen is unknown. Base-call qualities are not available, and no considerably larger clone is one nucleotide away. The germline V gene gives CDR1 as SGHNT and CDR2 as YENEEA. Counted from cysteine to phenylalanine, this CDR3 has 17 amino acids. Just CDR3 DNA is preserved here, 51 bases in frame from base 1. V gives up 0 bases and J gives up 9 bases, and the segment between their germline ends measures 21 bases. The entry originates in a study of control samples from healthy donors and cancer patients (dated by TCRdb to about 2020). Receptor libraries were prepared by the immunoSEQ multiplex PCR assay. This is the immuneACCESS table as TCRdb keeps it, with only in-frame sequences that have V and J called. A part of the clones is gone; compared with another copy, unresolved V genes explain less than half, and the rest is unexplained. The sample records 150,000 to 200,000 clones, about 91% of which are singletons. About 5.3% of the sample belongs to the ten largest clones.

The specimen sequenced was blood. This TCR came from a woman between 25 and 40 years old in good health. The rearranged segments are TRBV11-3 and TRBJ2-1; matching of 6 bases hints at TRBD2 as the D gene. The nucleotide sequence reads TGTGCCAGCAGCTTAGAGCTTTCCCCCGGGAGCGGCTCTGAGCAGTTCTTC. Its translation reads: CASSLELSPGSGSEQFF.